These T cell receptor beta chains were read from a single sample in a study of blood T cell repertoires in COVID-19. Clones were read by immunoSEQ multiplex PCR, and TCRdb kept only the in-frame ones, dropping some. Of under 550,000 clones listed, roughly 90% are singletons. The sequenced sample was peripheral blood. These receptors were taken from a young man with COVID-19, enrolled during active disease. The CDR3 runs from the conserved cysteine through the conserved F or W. Fields, in order: J gene, V gene, D gene, clone size, CDR3 protein, CDR3 DNA. A D gene is named only where the DNA matches it firmly. Where a row states a size, it is once, few, many or the class of an expanded clone; other rows omit it.

>TRBJ2-7|TRBV11-2|TRBD1|.
CASSTDRAYEQYF
TGTGCCAGCAGCACGGACAGGGCCTACGAGCAGTACTTC
>TRBJ2-3|TRBV10-1|TRBD1|.
CASSETGTGSTDTQYF
TGCGCCAGCAGTGAGACCGGGACAGGGAGCACAGATACGCAGTATTTT
>TRBJ2-5|TRBV20-1|TRBD2|.
CSASWDLGGWQETQYF
TGCAGTGCTAGTTGGGACCTGGGGGGGTGGCAAGAGACCCAGTACTTC
>TRBJ2-5|TRBV5-5|TRBD2|.
CASSRGASGKETQYF
TGTGCCAGCAGCCGGGGAGCTAGCGGAAAAGAGACCCAGTACTTC
>TRBJ1-2|TRBV2|.|once
CASSERGGLSYGYTF
TGTGCCAGCAGTGAAAGGGGGGGGCTTAGCTATGGCTACACCTTC
>TRBJ1-6|TRBV7-2|.|.
CASSSSTTERNSPLHF
TGTGCCAGCAGCTCCTCCACGACAGAGAGAAATTCACCCCTCCACTTT
>TRBJ2-1|TRBV4-2|TRBD2|.
CASSQDPSGGHSSYNEQFF
TGTGCCAGCAGCCAAGATCCTAGCGGGGGCCATAGCTCCTACAATGAGCAGTTCTTC
>TRBJ1-2|TRBV7-9|.|.
CASSFGQLFIF
TGTGCCAGCAGCTTTGGGCAGCTATTCATCTTC
>TRBJ2-5|TRBV10-2|TRBD2|.
CASSLRDYYLQETQYF
TGCGCCAGCAGTCTTCGGGACTACTACCTCCAAGAGACCCAGTACTTC
>TRBJ1-5|TRBV4-2|TRBD1|.
CASSPTGRGQPQHF
TGTGCCAGCAGCCCGACAGGGAGAGGCCAGCCCCAGCATTTT
>TRBJ2-7|TRBV30|.|.
CAWSVLAYPVYEQYF
TGTGCCTGGAGTGTGTTGGCTTACCCCGTCTACGAGCAGTACTTC
>TRBJ1-2|TRBV5-5|.|.
CASSLGQARGYTF
TGTGCCAGCAGCTTGGGACAGGCTCGTGGCTACACCTTC
>TRBJ1-4|TRBV28|.|.
CASSLIAAVNEKLFF
TGTGCCAGCAGTTTAATTGCGGCGGTTAATGAAAAACTGTTTTTT
>TRBJ1-5|TRBV7-2|.|.
CASSLAPLGQYNQPQHF
TGTGCCAGCAGCTTAGCCCCACTAGGACAGTACAATCAGCCCCAGCATTTT
>TRBJ2-5|TRBV6-6|TRBD2|.
CASRRLAGGPQETQYF
TGTGCCAGCAGGCGACTAGCGGGGGGACCTCAAGAGACCCAGTACTTC
>TRBJ1-4|TRBV19|.|once
CASNLRNNEKLFF
TGTGCCAGTAATCTGAGGAATAATGAAAAACTGTTTTTT
>TRBJ1-5|TRBV2|TRBD1|.
CASRVGTAFQPQHF
TGTGCCAGCAGAGTAGGGACAGCTTTTCAGCCCCAGCATTTT
>TRBJ2-1|TRBV10-1|TRBD1|.
CASSGAGGFNEQFF
TGCGCCAGCAGTGGGGCAGGGGGATTCAATGAGCAGTTCTTC
>TRBJ1-2|TRBV6-1|TRBD1|.
CASSETTGRGYTF
TGTGCCAGCAGTGAAACGACAGGGAGAGGCTACACCTTC
>TRBJ2-1|TRBV5-1|TRBD2|.
CASGTSGGPNYNEQFF
TGCGCCAGCGGGACTAGCGGGGGGCCAAATTACAATGAGCAGTTCTTC
>TRBJ2-1|TRBV6-4|TRBD2|.
CASSARTSGRASEQFF
TGTGCCAGCAGCGCCCGGACTAGCGGGAGGGCATCTGAGCAGTTCTTC
>TRBJ2-7|TRBV10-3|TRBD2|.
CAISSGGSGSPYEQYF
TGTGCCATCAGCTCGGGCGGTAGCGGGTCACCCTACGAGCAGTACTTC
>TRBJ1-2|TRBV3-1/TRBV3-2|.|.
CASSPRGNYGYTF
TGTGCCAGCAGCCCGCGGGGGAACTATGGCTACACCTTC
>TRBJ2-1|TRBV7-9|.|once
CASSLVGGTSYNEQFF
TGTGCCAGCAGCTTAGTTGGCGGGACCTCCTACAATGAGCAGTTCTTC
>TRBJ2-2|TRBV2|TRBD1|.
CASSVMGQGATGELFF
TGTGCCAGCAGTGTAATGGGACAGGGAGCCACCGGGGAGCTGTTTTTT
>TRBJ2-1|TRBV3-1/TRBV3-2|TRBD1|.
CASSQEGGRGAYNEQFF
TGTGCCAGCAGCCAAGAAGGGGGCAGGGGAGCGTACAATGAGCAGTTCTTC
>TRBJ1-1|TRBV19|.|.
CASRVGRQNTEAFF
TGTGCCAGTAGGGTGGGCAGGCAGAACACTGAAGCTTTCTTT
>TRBJ2-7|TRBV10-2|.|once
CASSEPGSSYEQYF
TGCGCCAGCAGTGAACCGGGGAGCTCCTACGAGCAGTACTTC
>TRBJ2-3|TRBV6-4|.|.
CASSEGRRDTQYF
TGTGCCAGCAGTGAAGGCCGGCGGGATACGCAGTATTTT
>TRBJ2-1|TRBV6-5|TRBD2|few
CASSRLAGPQGEQFF
TGTGCCAGCAGTCGACTAGCGGGCCCCCAGGGGGAGCAGTTCTTC
>TRBJ1-1|TRBV13|.|once
CASSPWGRAASNTEAFF
TGTGCCAGCAGCCCCTGGGGCCGGGCGGCGTCGAACACTGAAGCTTTCTTT
>TRBJ2-7|TRBV11-2|.|.
CASSRSVESYEQYF
TGTGCCAGCAGCCGGAGCGTGGAATCCTACGAGCAGTACTTC
>TRBJ2-2|TRBV29-1|.|.
CSVAPLNTGELFF
TGCAGCGTAGCCCCCCTGAACACCGGGGAGCTGTTTTTT
>TRBJ1-1|TRBV15|.|.
CATSSSNTGFAEAFF
TGTGCCACCAGCTCGTCAAATACAGGGTTCGCTGAAGCTTTCTTT
>TRBJ1-1|TRBV11-3|.|.
CASSLAAGWPTEAFF
TGTGCCAGCAGCTTAGCGGCAGGATGGCCCACTGAAGCTTTCTTT
>TRBJ2-7|TRBV19|TRBD2|.
CASSMGRLSGRLAYEQYF
TGTGCCAGTAGTATGGGACGGCTTAGCGGGAGGCTAGCCTACGAGCAGTACTTC
>TRBJ2-2|TRBV20-1|TRBD2|once
CSASRSGLVGELFF
TGCAGTGCTAGTCGTAGCGGGCTGGTCGGGGAGCTGTTTTTT
>TRBJ2-2|TRBV18|.|.
CASSPPPGQGTGELFF
TGTGCCAGCTCACCACCCCCCGGGCAGGGCACCGGGGAGCTGTTTTTT
>TRBJ2-7|TRBV11-2|TRBD1|.
CASRDLRDRAYEQYF
TGTGCCAGCAGGGACCTCCGGGACAGGGCCTACGAGCAGTACTTC
>TRBJ1-4|TRBV28|.|.
CASKTFGEAKIREKLFF
TGTGCCAGCAAAACCTTTGGGGAGGCAAAAATTCGGGAAAAACTGTTTTTT
>TRBJ1-2|TRBV7-9|.|.
CASSPGQTIYGYTF
TGTGCCAGCAGCCCCGGACAGACCATCTATGGCTACACCTTC
>TRBJ2-1|TRBV7-9|.|few
CASSLTATYNEQFF
TGTGCCAGCAGCCTGACAGCTACCTACAATGAGCAGTTCTTC
>TRBJ2-5|TRBV7-9|TRBD2|.
CASSYEPGGETQYF
TGTGCCAGCAGCTACGAACCGGGGGGAGAGACCCAGTACTTC
>TRBJ2-2|TRBV7-9|TRBD1|.
CASSLGTGWDTGELFF
TGTGCCAGCAGCCTCGGGACAGGGTGGGACACCGGGGAGCTGTTTTTT
>TRBJ2-1|TRBV6-6|TRBD2|.
CASVPASGGYNEQFF
TGTGCCAGCGTTCCTGCCAGCGGGGGCTACAATGAGCAGTTCTTC
>TRBJ2-3|TRBV6-5|.|.
CASSYRGDTQYF
TGTGCCAGCAGTTACAGGGGAGATACGCAGTATTTT
>TRBJ2-2|TRBV11-2|TRBD1|.
CASSGTGDPGELFF
TGTGCCAGCAGCGGGACAGGGGACCCCGGGGAGCTGTTTTTT